This entry lists 14 T cell receptor beta chains sequenced from one sample in a study of blood T cell repertoires in COVID-19 (dated by TCRdb to 2018 to 2020). The library was made by the immunoSEQ multiplex PCR assay. TCRdb re-hosts the immuneACCESS table, in-frame sequences only. Its copies lack some clones; in the studies checked, an unresolved V gene accounts for under half of them, and the cause for the rest is not known. This sample is represented by around 220,000 clones; nearly 90% of them were singletons. The top ten clones comprise 2% to 2.5% of the sample. What was sequenced was peripheral blood. These receptors were collected from a woman between 40 and 50 years old who had recovered from COVID-19.

This clone has just one count. The V call is TRBV27, the J call TRBJ2-1; TRBD2 matches at 7 bases. The ends lost 6 bases at V and 6 bases at J; junction bases unmatched: 5. The CDR3 is 13 residues long. Germline CDR1 reads MNHEY; CDR2 reads SMNVEV (reference sequence). The CDR3 here is CASRPSGRNEQFF. DNA of the CDR3: TGTGCCAGCAGACCTAGCGGACGCAATGAGCAGTTCTTC.

The rearrangement joins TRBV5-8 to TRBJ2-2, with D uncertain. Trimming left V 1 base short and J 4 bases short, with 11 bases between. This CDR3 is built from 15 residues. Germline assignment: CDR1 SGHTS and CDR2 YDEGEE. CDR3 bases: TGTGCCAGCAGCTTGCATACAGACACCACCGGGGAGCTGTTTTTT. Translating it yields CASSLHTDTTGELFF.

The chain joins TRBV6-2 or TRBV6-3 to TRBJ1-5; possible D gene TRBD1, 5 bases. Trimming shortened V by 2 bases and J by 2 bases, and 13 bases separated the two germline ends. Per the germline V gene, CDR1 is MNHEY and CDR2 is SVGEGT. The CDR3 is 16 amino acids. CDR3 amino acids: CASSYIQLGRNQPQHF. CDR3 coding DNA: TGTGCCAGCAGTTACATACAGTTGGGGCGCAATCAGCCCCAGCATTTT.

J is TRBJ1-1 and V is TRBV7-3; 8 bases align to TRBD1. CDR3 length: 14 residues. Germline assignment: CDR1 SGHTA and CDR2 FQGTGA. Trimming took 5 bases from V and 4 from J; bases not matched to a gene: 6. CDR3 amino acids: CASSLQGGITEAFF. The CDR3 DNA reads TGTGCCAGCAGCCTACAGGGGGGGATCACTGAAGCTTTCTTT.

The V call is TRBV7-2, the J call TRBJ2-1; D is undetermined. Trimming left V 2 bases short and J 1 base short, with 12 bases between. CDR1 is SGHTA, CDR2 FQGNSA, per germline. The CDR3 extends over 16 amino acids. The CDR3 sequence: CASSLRQVRSYNEQFF. Written as DNA, the CDR3 is TGTGCCAGCAGCTTAAGGCAGGTTCGGTCCTACAATGAGCAGTTCTTC.

The V gene is TRBV7-9, the J gene TRBJ1-6; no firm D call. Germline V gene data show CDR1 as SEHNR and CDR2 as FQNEAQ (reference sequence). This CDR3 has 17 residues. The V gene lost 0 bases and the J gene lost 7 bases, with 16 bases spanning the gap. In DNA form, the CDR3 reads TGTGCCAGCAGCTTAGCGGTGGTTGCGGTTAGGAATTCACCCCTCCACTTT. Amino acid sequence: CASSLAVVAVRNSPLHF.

Written as DNA, the CDR3 is TGTGCCAGCAGCCAAGTCGGTGGAACAGGGGGCTACCCCGAAGCTTTCTTT. Translated: CASSQVGGTGGYPEAFF. The chain has TRBV14 and TRBJ1-1, with 9 bases matching TRBD1. The CDR3 consists of 17 residues. Germline values: CDR1 SGHDN, CDR2 FVKESK. The junction had 14 bases not matched to a gene; V was cut back by 1 base and J by 8 bases.

The J gene is TRBJ1-6, the V gene TRBV19; possible D gene TRBD1, 5 bases. V was pared by 5 bases and J by 11 bases, with 19 bases between. The CDR3 consists of 15 residues. Germline V gene lookup returns CDR1 LNHDA and CDR2 SQIVND (reference sequence). CDR3 protein: CASSSPGGGATPLHF. The CDR3, as DNA: TGTGCCAGTAGTTCTCCGGGGGGGGGTGCGACACCCCTCCACTTT.

The J gene is TRBJ2-5, the V gene TRBV2; 10 bases map to TRBD2. V shed 3 bases, J shed 2 bases, and the junction held 3 bases outside the gene matches. The CDR3 runs 15 residues. Germline V gives CDR1 SNHLY, CDR2 FYNNEI. CDR3 nucleotides: TGTGCCAGCAGTGATCGAGCGGGGGGGCAAGAGACCCAGTACTTC. It translates to CASSDRAGGQETQYF.

The V call is TRBV6-2 or TRBV6-3, the J call TRBJ2-1; 9 nucleotides align to TRBD2. The germline gives CDR1 MNHEY, CDR2 SVGEGT. V lost 2 bases, J lost 11 bases, and 16 bases stayed unmatched. This CDR3 contains 17 residues. CDR3 loop: CASSYPQGAGGPMKQFF. The CDR3 coding sequence is TGTGCCAGCAGTTACCCTCAGGGAGCGGGGGGCCCAATGAAGCAGTTCTTC.

For the CDR3, the DNA is TGTGCCAGTAGGGGACAGCCGTATTCCGGGGAGCTGTTTTTT. This translates into CASRGQPYSGELFF. V gene TRBV19 combines with J gene TRBJ2-2; the match to TRBD1 covers 7 bases. Trimming took 6 bases from V and 6 from J; bases not matched to a gene: 7. CDR3 size: 14 residues. The germline CDR1 and CDR2 sequences are LNHDA and SQIVND (reference sequence).

This chain joins TRBV18 and TRBJ2-7; TRBD2 is a possible D gene (6 bases). The CDR3 extends over 14 amino acids. Trimming took 3 bases from V and 6 from J, leaving 15 bases between them. Germline CDR1 and CDR2: KGHSH and LQKENI. CDR3 DNA: TGTGCCAGCTCACCTCTAGCGAGCGATACCGAGCAGTACTTC. Its translation: CASSPLASDTEQYF.

V usage is TRBV5-1 and J usage is TRBJ2-1, with 11 bases that match TRBD2. This CDR3 region has 15 residues. Unmatched junction bases numbered 9, after V lost 7 bases and J lost 6 bases. Germline V lookup: CDR1 SGHRS, CDR2 YFSETQ. The CDR3 DNA reads TGCGCCAGCCTCGCCATAGCGGGAGGGCCCAATGAGCAGTTCTTC. This translates into CASLAIAGGPNEQFF.

The DNA for the CDR3 is TGTGCCAGCAGCCAAGATAGGACAGTCGCCGAAAAACTGTTTTTT. Translated, it gives CASSQDRTVAEKLFF. The J gene is TRBJ1-4, the V gene TRBV4-2; tentative D call: TRBD1 (6 bases). Germline lookup yields CDR1 LGHNA and CDR2 YNFKEQ. This CDR3 contains 15 residues. With 0 bases removed from V and 8 bases from J, the gap between germline ends came to 13 bases.